Listed below are T cell receptor beta chains from one sample, sequenced in a study of Ad26.COV2.S vaccination and SARS-CoV-2 variants. Sequenced by immunoSEQ multiplex PCR; TCRdb stores in-frame clones only, minus some. This sample has 300,000 to 450,000 clones; approximately 84% occur once, and the top ten carry 3.3%. Here the sequenced sample was peripheral blood, taken in a trial of Ad26.COV2.S vaccine versus placebo. Receptors were obtained from a person between 18 and 65 years old who received the Ad26.COV2.S COVID-19 vaccine or a placebo. CDR3s include the opening cysteine and the closing phenylalanine or tryptophan. Each record gives: CDR3 length, V gene, CDR3 protein.

13 | TRBV5-5 | CASSLFSGNTIYF
13 | TRBV4-1 | CASSQGMSYEQYF
17 | TRBV11-2 | CASSLVASGSNTGELFF
15 | TRBV5-1 | CASSSDRTGKNIQYF
15 | TRBV5-5 | CASSPADGGLTEAFF
15 | TRBV24-1 | CATSDDVTGVHEQYF
13 | TRBV30 | CAWSGRFLYGYTF
11 | TRBV2 | CASWGGNEQYF
14 | TRBV4-1 | CASSPFEASYEQYF
11 | TRBV5-4 | CASSFAETQYF
16 | TRBV18 | CASSPPGQGAKNIQYF
17 | TRBV4-1 | CASSPKVAGGDPDTQYF
24 | TRBV28 | CASSLTGEYIPGGLPAGSNYGYTF
13 | TRBV9 | CASSVDINYGYTF
17 | TRBV7-2 | CASSLARTSGSSGELFF
17 | TRBV14 | CASSQQGSAFSGNTIYF
15 | TRBV27 | CASSLSADRGYEQYF
16 | TRBV7-2 | CASSLVSGGGTDTQYF
13 | TRBV7-2 | CASSFRALYEQYF
13 | TRBV6-5 | CASSYSNRGATQF
11 | TRBV9 | CASSARGEQFF
14 | TRBV5-1 | CASMQDLRHTEAFF
15 | TRBV3-1/TRBV3-2 | CASSQEANTNYGYTF
14 | TRBV7-2 | CASSSVRSSYEQYF
18 | TRBV19 | CASANRVGTGVDNQPQHF
12 | TRBV6-2/TRBV6-3 | CASSSKLARQFF
15 | TRBV7-2 | CASSPGLASRETQYF
17 | TRBV7-9 | CASNGHGIRDNTDTQYF
14 | TRBV6-9 | CASSYRGREETQYF